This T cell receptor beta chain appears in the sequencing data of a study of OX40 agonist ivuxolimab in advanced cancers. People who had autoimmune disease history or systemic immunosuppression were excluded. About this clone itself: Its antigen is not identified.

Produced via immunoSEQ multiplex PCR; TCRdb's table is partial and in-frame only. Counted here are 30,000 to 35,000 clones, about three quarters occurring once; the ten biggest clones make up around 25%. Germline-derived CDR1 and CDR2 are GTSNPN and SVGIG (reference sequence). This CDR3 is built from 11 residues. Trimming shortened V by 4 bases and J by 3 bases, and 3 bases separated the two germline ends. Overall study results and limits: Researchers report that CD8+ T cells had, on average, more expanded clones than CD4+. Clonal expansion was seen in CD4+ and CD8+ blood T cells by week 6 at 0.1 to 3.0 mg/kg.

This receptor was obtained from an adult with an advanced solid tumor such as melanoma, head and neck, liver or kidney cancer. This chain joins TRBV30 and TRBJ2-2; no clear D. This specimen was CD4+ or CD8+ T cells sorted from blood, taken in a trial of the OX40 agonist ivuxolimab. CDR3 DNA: TGTGCCTGGAAGGACACCGGGGAGCTGTTTTTT. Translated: CAWKDTGELFF.